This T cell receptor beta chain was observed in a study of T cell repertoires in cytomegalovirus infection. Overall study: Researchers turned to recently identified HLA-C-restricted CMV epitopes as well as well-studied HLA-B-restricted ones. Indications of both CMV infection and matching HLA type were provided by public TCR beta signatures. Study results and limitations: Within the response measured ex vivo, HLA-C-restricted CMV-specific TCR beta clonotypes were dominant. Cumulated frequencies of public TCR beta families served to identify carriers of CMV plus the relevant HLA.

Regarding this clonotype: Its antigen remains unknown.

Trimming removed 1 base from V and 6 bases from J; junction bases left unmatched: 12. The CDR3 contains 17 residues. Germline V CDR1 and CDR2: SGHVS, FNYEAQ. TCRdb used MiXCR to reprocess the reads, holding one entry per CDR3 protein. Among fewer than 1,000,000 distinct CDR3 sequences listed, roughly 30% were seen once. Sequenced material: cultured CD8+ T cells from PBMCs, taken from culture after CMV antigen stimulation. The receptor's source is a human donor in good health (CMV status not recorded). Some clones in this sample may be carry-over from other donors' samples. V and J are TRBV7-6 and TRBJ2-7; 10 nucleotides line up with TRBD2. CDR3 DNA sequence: TGTGCCAGCAGCTTAGTTACTAGCGGGGACATCGTACCCGAGCAGTACTTC. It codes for CASSLVTSGDIVPEQYF.